Listed below are T cell receptor beta chains from one sample, sequenced in a study of breast tumors, draining lymph nodes, adjacent tissues. TCRdb re-called the multiplex PCR reads with MiXCR, one entry per CDR3 protein. The table includes about 130,000 distinct CDR3 sequences, about 20% detected once. The sequenced sample was axillary lymph node tissue. Receptors originate from a female donor with breast cancer. Some clones in this sample may be carry-over from other donors' samples. CDR3s leave out the opening cysteine and the closing phenylalanine or tryptophan. Fields, in order: V gene, J gene, D gene, CDR3 protein. A D gene is named only where the DNA matches it firmly.

TRBV5-1,TRBJ2-7,NA,ASSMGQGLSLAGAYEQY
TRBV10-3,TRBJ2-3,NA,AISESLGQL
TRBV3-1,TRBJ2-5,TRBD2,ASSLAGDPLETQY
TRBV30,TRBJ2-7,NA,AWSKGTGSYEQY
TRBV25-1,TRBJ1-2,NA,ASSAGEFYGYT
TRBV12-3/TRBV12-4,TRBJ2-7,NA,ASRPNSGYASYEQY
TRBV18,TRBJ2-1,TRBD2,ASSPPGLADNEQF
TRBV5-4,TRBJ1-2,NA,ASSRDWTTYGYT
TRBV28,TRBJ2-7,NA,ASSVPHEQY
TRBV14,TRBJ1-4,TRBD1,ASSQRQGVLYEKLF
TRBV10-3,TRBJ2-7,NA,ATTMGGRGEQY
TRBV4-1,TRBJ2-5,NA,ASRRKLEGGRETQY
TRBV6-6,TRBJ2-1,TRBD2,ASSPSVGAGADEQF
TRBV5-4,TRBJ2-2,NA,ASGRAGNTGELF
TRBV7-3,TRBJ2-1,TRBD2,ASSPEVMGGNFYNEQF
TRBV7-9,TRBJ2-3,NA,ASSLPRQIDTQY
TRBV5-1,TRBJ2-3,NA,ASRNVDTQY
TRBV27,TRBJ2-3,NA,ASSLSEGRTQY
TRBV7-8,TRBJ2-7,NA,ASSLPPGTSGTSEQY
TRBV10-3,TRBJ2-1,TRBD2,AIREFLAGVYNEQF
TRBV29-1,TRBJ2-3,TRBD2,SVEPSGITDTQY
TRBV2,TRBJ1-4,NA,ASSASLLRELF
TRBV9,TRBJ2-7,NA,ASSAGSSYEQY
TRBV24-1,TRBJ2-5,TRBD1,ATGTGAGETQY
TRBV13,TRBJ2-2,NA,ASSQGLIKTGELF
TRBV6-4,TRBJ2-1,NA,ASARTLGEQS
TRBV6-6,TRBJ2-7,NA,ASSQNQWEQY
TRBV24-1,TRBJ2-5,NA,ATSGGRETQY